This TCR beta chain was recorded in a study of vaccination and CD4 T cells after COVID-19. Germline CDR1 reads MDHEN; CDR2 reads SYDVKM. CDR3 size: 14 residues. With 3 bases clipped from V and 7 bases from J, the junction kept 7 bases outside the gene matches. As for treatment: roughly 10-day PBMC culture with coronavirus spike peptide pools or control peptides (ViraFEST assay). Peptide pool stimulation in ViraFEST expanded antigen-specific T cells, whose TCRs were then sequenced. The Oncomine TCR Beta short-read assay sequenced DNA from cultured CD4+ T cells. Scientists extracted genomic DNA from CD4+ T cells grown in culture. Each CDR3 protein gets one entry after TCRdb re-called the PCR reads with MiXCR. The sample yields fewer than 20,000 distinct CDR3 sequences, about two fifths seen once. A word on this clonotype: Its antigen is unknown.

The specimen was CD4+ T cells from blood, cultured in vitro, collected before SARS-CoV-2 vaccination. The chain carries TRBV28 and TRBJ1-2; 8 nucleotides align to TRBD1. The clonotype originates from a human donor who had recovered from COVID-19. The CDR3: CASSFPGTGGGYTF. The CDR3 DNA reads as TGTGCCAGCAGTTTCCCCGGGACAGGCGGTGGCTACACCTTC.